The 9 T cell receptor beta chains given below trace back to one sample, sequenced in a study of glioma-infiltrating T cells after dendritic cell vaccination. As for time point: after dendritic cell vaccination, including at tumor progression/relapse. The assay was immunoSEQ multiplex PCR, and TCRdb's table has in-frame clones only and misses some. The sample consists of 85,000 to 100,000 clones, approximately 84% of them appearing once. Sample: blood, taken after dendritic cell vaccination. The receptors derive from a human donor with glioblastoma.

The chain has TRBV7-8 and TRBJ2-7, with 9 positions matching TRBD1. The junction had 6 bases not matched to a gene; V was cut back by 5 bases and J by 4 bases. CDR3 size: 14 residues. Germline loops: CDR1 SGHVS, CDR2 FQNEAQ. This chain's CDR3 is CASSLGQGIYEQYF. The CDR3 DNA follows: TGTGCCAGCAGCCTGGGACAGGGAATTTACGAGCAGTACTTC.

The rearrangement links TRBV27 to TRBJ2-7, with 8 bases matching TRBD2. The germline V gene has CDR1 MNHEY and CDR2 SMNVEV (reference sequence). The V gene end was trimmed by 6 bases and the J gene end by 4 bases; junction bases not matched to a gene: 8. The CDR3 extends over 14 amino acids. The CDR3: CASRRAGVGYEQYF. In DNA, the CDR3 is TGTGCCAGCAGAAGAGCGGGAGTGGGTTACGAGCAGTACTTC.

The chain links TRBV7-2 to TRBJ2-3; 7 bases map to TRBD2. This CDR3 is 16 amino acids long. V lost 6 bases and J lost 3; bases outside the gene matches: 12. Germline CDR1 reads SGHTA; CDR2 reads FQGNSA. CDR3 in amino acids: CASRLSSGKGTDTQYF. The DNA of the CDR3 is TGTGCCAGCAGACTTTCTAGCGGAAAAGGGACAGATACGCAGTATTTT.

The V and J genes are TRBV18 and TRBJ1-2; TRBD1 aligns across 10 bases. Germline V gene sequence: CDR1 KGHSH, CDR2 LQKENI. V shed 3 bases and J 4 bases; nucleotides not matched to a gene: 8. The CDR3 contains 16 residues. The chain's CDR3 is CASSPYRGQGTYGYTF. The CDR3 DNA is TGTGCCAGCTCACCGTATAGGGGACAGGGGACCTATGGCTACACCTTC.

CDR3 nucleotide sequence: TGTGCCAGTTCCCTGGGGCCCGGGAGCCCAGATACGCAGTATTTT. Protein product: CASSLGPGSPDTQYF. The rearrangement links TRBV6-5 to TRBJ2-3; D might be TRBD2 (6 bases). The CDR3 sequence is 15 residues long. Germline V lookup: CDR1 MNHEY, CDR2 SVGAGI. With 9 bases removed from V and 4 bases from J, the gap between germline ends came to 20 bases.

The chain employs TRBV2 and TRBJ1-1, with TRBD1 identical over 8 bases. Trimming took 8 bases from V and 4 from J; bases not matched to a gene: 9. CDR1 and CDR2 (germline): SNHLY, FYNNEI. This CDR3 has 14 residues. The CDR3: CASVDRGGSTEAFF. For the CDR3, the DNA is TGTGCCAGCGTTGACAGGGGTGGGTCCACTGAAGCTTTCTTT.

This clone has only one observation. This chain joins TRBV28 and TRBJ1-1; a weak D match, TRBD1 (5 bases). The CDR3 consists of 14 residues. Germline V gene data show CDR1 as MDHEN and CDR2 as SYDVKM. The V gene lost 0 bases and the J gene lost 10 bases, with 15 bases spanning the gap. The CDR3 reads CASSLWDTTLGAFF. The CDR3 nucleotides read TGTGCCAGCAGTTTATGGGACACGACTCTGGGAGCTTTCTTT.

The gene calls are TRBV18 and TRBJ1-1; tentative D call: TRBD1 (5 bases). Per germline, CDR1 KGHSH and CDR2 LQKENI. V dropped 6 bases and J dropped 1 base, with 15 bases sitting between them. This CDR3 spans 15 amino acids. The CDR3, as DNA: TGTGCCAGCTCCCCCCCGACAGCTTCGAACACTGAAGCTTTCTTT. It specifies CASSPPTASNTEAFF.

This clone was picked up a small number of times. V gene TRBV5-1 combines with J gene TRBJ2-3; 7 nucleotides agree with TRBD1. Germline-derived CDR1 and CDR2 are SGHRS and YFSETQ. The CDR3 is 15 amino acids. With V trimmed by 0 bases and J by 5 bases, 6 bases remained unmatched. DNA of the CDR3: TGCGCCAGCAGCTTGGAGCCAGGGGGATTAGATACGCAGTATTTT. Its translation is CASSLEPGGLDTQYF.